This passage covers 24 T cell receptor beta chains from one sample sequenced in a study of graft-versus-host responses after intestinal transplantation. Here immunoSEQ multiplex PCR was the method, and the copy in TCRdb shows in-frame clones only, minus some. Among some 41,000 clones listed, about 90% were seen once. The source was PBMCs, collected around 43 weeks after intestinal transplant. These receptors all come from a human patient who received an intestinal transplant, so some T cells may come from the graft donor.

The chain has TRBV10-3 and TRBJ2-2; tentatively, D is TRBD1 (5 bases). From germline, CDR1 is ENHRY and CDR2 SYGVKD. The CDR3 consists of 15 residues. V lost 3 bases, J lost 4 bases, and 12 bases lay in between. The CDR3 here is CAISDLGVGTGELFF. The CDR3, as DNA: TGTGCCATCAGTGATTTAGGGGTGGGCACCGGGGAGCTGTTTTTT.

The CDR3 spells CARSLMCRPYQETQYF. CDR3 nucleotides: TGTGCCAGAAGCTTGATGTGTCGCCCTTACCAAGAGACCCAGTACTTC. V gene TRBV5-3 combines with J gene TRBJ2-5; D not certain. TRBV5-3 is labeled an ORF, and its function is uncertain. The CDR3 loop spans 16 amino acids. V was clipped by 1 base and J by 0 bases, with 13 bases between them.

The CDR3: CASSQDRGRETQYF. The CDR3 nucleotides read TGTGCCAGCAGCCAAGACAGGGGAAGAGAGACCCAGTACTTC. The chain recombines TRBV4-2 with TRBJ2-5, with D possibly matching TRBD1 (6 bases). Trimming took 0 bases from V and 4 from J, leaving 9 bases between them. Per the germline V gene, CDR1 is LGHNA and CDR2 is YNFKEQ. The CDR3 contains 14 residues.

The rearrangement joins TRBV6-1 to TRBJ2-3; no clear D. Germline CDR1 and CDR2: MNHNS and SASEGT. This CDR3 contains 11 residues. Trimming left V 5 bases short and J 6 bases short, with 6 bases between. CDR3 residues: CASSLGDTQYF. Here the CDR3 DNA reads TGTGCCAGCAGTCTAGGGGATACGCAGTATTTT.

The rearrangement links TRBV30 to TRBJ2-3, with D perhaps assigned TRBD1 or TRBD2 (5 bases each). V was pared by 2 bases and J by 0 bases, with 12 bases between. The CDR3 extends over 15 amino acids. The germline V gene has CDR1 GTSNPN and CDR2 SVGIG (reference sequence). As DNA, the CDR3 is TGTGCCTGGAGTTCGGGGACCCATAGCACAGATACGCAGTATTTT. This gives the protein CAWSSGTHSTDTQYF.

This chain uses TRBV6-1 with TRBJ2-3; the D gene is possibly TRBD1 (5 bases). This CDR3 has 15 amino acids. Trimming shortened V by 8 bases and J by 0 bases, and 15 bases separated the two germline ends. CDR1 is MNHNS and CDR2 is SASEGT in the germline V gene. In DNA form, the CDR3 reads TGTGCCAGCTATTACGTAGCAGGGAGCACAGATACGCAGTATTTT. The encoded protein is CASYYVAGSTDTQYF.

V and J are TRBV11-2 and TRBJ2-2; D remains unclear. Trimming stripped 6 bases from V and 6 bases from J, with 5 bases between. The CDR3 has 11 amino acids. Germline V gene sequence: CDR1 SGHAT, CDR2 FQNNGV. CDR3 amino acids: CASSFPGELFF. The CDR3 nucleotides read TGTGCCAGCAGTTTCCCCGGGGAGCTGTTTTTT.

The chain employs TRBV7-3 and TRBJ2-1, with a weak D call TRBD2 (6 bases). Germline V gives CDR1 SGHTA, CDR2 FQGTGA. The CDR3 spans 15 residues. V gave up 0 bases and J gave up 2 bases, with 8 bases separating them. In DNA, the CDR3 is TGTGCCAGCAGCTTAACTAGCGGAGCCTACAATGAGCAGTTCTTC. This encodes CASSLTSGAYNEQFF. Complete variable domain (other parts from reference TRBV7-3 and TRBJ2-1): GAGVSQTPSNKVTEKGKYVELRCDPISGHTALYWYRQSLGQGPEFLIYFQGTGAADDSGLPNDRFFAVRPEGSVSTLKIQRTERGDSAVYLCASSLTSGAYNEQFFGPGTRLTVL.

The genes are TRBV27 and TRBJ2-7; TRBD1 might be the D (6 bases). Germline CDR1 reads MNHEY; CDR2 reads SMNVEV (reference sequence). V lost 6 bases and J lost 3, with 9 bases in between. CDR3 length: 12 residues. The CDR3 DNA reads as TGTGCCAGCAGGAACAGGGTCTACGAGCAGTACTTC. It is translated as CASRNRVYEQYF.

The CDR3 nucleotides read TGCGCCAGCAGGGCCTCTAAGCGGGAGTTAGGCGAGCAGTACTTC. Its translation is CASRASKRELGEQYF. This chain links TRBV5-1 with TRBJ2-7, with 8 bases that match TRBD2. Germline loops: CDR1 SGHRS, CDR2 YFSETQ. This CDR3 contains 15 residues. The V gene end was trimmed by 5 bases and the J gene end by 6 bases; junction bases not matched to a gene: 13.

The chain couples TRBV14 to TRBJ1-4; 11 positions agree with TRBD1. There are 15 residues in the CDR3. Unmatched junction bases numbered 2, after V lost 1 base and J lost 7 bases. Germline CDR1 and CDR2: SGHDN and FVKESK. The CDR3 bases are TGTGCCAGCAGCCAAGGAGGGACAGGGGGTGAAAAACTGTTTTTT. Protein sequence: CASSQGGTGGEKLFF.

CDR3 protein: CASSAGGASHLTYEQYF. CDR3 coding DNA: TGTGCCAGCTCGGCTGGGGGTGCTAGCCACTTAACCTACGAGCAGTACTTC. The rearrangement joins TRBV18 to TRBJ2-7; perhaps D is TRBD1 or TRBD2 (5 bases each). CDR1 is KGHSH and CDR2 is LQKENI in the germline V gene. Trimming pared 6 bases from V and 2 bases from J, leaving 23 bases between. The CDR3 is 17 amino acids.

The rearrangement links TRBV15 to TRBJ2-5; D might be TRBD1 or TRBD2, each matching 6 bases. The germline CDR1 and CDR2 sequences are LNHNV and YYDKDF (reference sequence). The ends were cut back, 3 bases at V and 4 bases at J, with 18 bases in the middle. CDR3 length: 16 amino acids. The CDR3 is CATSRYKGGSVETQYF. CDR3 sequence (DNA): TGTGCCACCAGCAGGTATAAGGGGGGATCCGTAGAGACCCAGTACTTC.

The chain is built from TRBV6-5 and TRBJ2-7; 8 nucleotides match TRBD2. With 5 bases clipped from V and 5 bases from J, the junction kept 8 bases outside the gene matches. CDR1 and CDR2 from the germline V gene are MNHEY and SVGAGI. The CDR3 sequence is 14 residues long. The CDR3 reads CASSHGTSAHEQYF. CDR3 nucleotide sequence: TGTGCCAGCAGTCACGGGACTAGTGCCCACGAGCAGTACTTC.

This chain uses TRBV18 with TRBJ2-7; 9 positions match TRBD2. The germline CDR1 and CDR2 sequences are KGHSH and LQKENI. V lost 4 bases to trimming and J lost 6 bases; unmatched junction nucleotides: 7. The CDR3 is made up of 14 amino acids. CDR3 loop: CASSLVAGEGEQYF. DNA for the CDR3: TGTGCCAGCTCACTGGTAGCGGGAGAAGGCGAGCAGTACTTC.

This chain joins TRBV28 and TRBJ2-7; 7 bases map to TRBD1. The CDR3 totals 13 residues. CDR1 is MDHEN and CDR2 is SYDVKM in the germline V gene. V lost 6 bases and J lost 3; bases outside the gene matches: 5. Written as DNA, the CDR3 is TGTGCCAGCAGACCCGACAGGGACTACGAGCAGTACTTC. Residues: CASRPDRDYEQYF.

The chain has TRBV4-1 and TRBJ2-3; TRBD2 agrees at 7 bases. The CDR3 loop spans 13 amino acids. J was trimmed by 12 bases and V by 2 bases; bases with no gene match: 8. CDR1 and CDR2 (germline): MGHRA, YSYEKL. The CDR3 nucleotides read TGCGCCAGCAGCCAACTCAGCGGGGAAGAACAGTATTTT. It encodes CASSQLSGEEQYF.

The V gene is TRBV6-5, the J gene TRBJ2-1; 8 nucleotides agree with TRBD2. Germline V gene data show CDR1 as MNHEY and CDR2 as SVGAGI. The CDR3 loop spans 15 amino acids. The junction had 6 bases not matched to a gene; V was cut back by 6 bases and J by 2 bases. CDR3 in DNA: TGTGCCAGCAGCGAGAGCGGGGGCGCCTACAATGAGCAGTTCTTC. Protein: CASSESGGAYNEQFF.

V is TRBV6-5 and J is TRBJ1-5; D unresolved. Germline V CDR1 and CDR2: MNHEY, SVGAGI. The CDR3 is 14 amino acids. Between the trimmed V and J ends, which lost 2 bases and 6 bases, there was a span of 11 bases. The DNA for the CDR3 is TGTGCCAGCAGTTACGCGGACGGAATTCAGCCCCAGCATTTT. Its protein product is CASSYADGIQPQHF.

With regard to this clone: A read error may produce the germline difference seen at one junction end. The rearrangement links TRBV6-1 to TRBJ1-5; D unresolved. CDR3 length: 14 amino acids. The germline V gene encodes CDR1 MNHNS and CDR2 SASEGT. The CDR3 bases are TGTGCCGGCAGAGCGGGGAATAGCAATCAGCCCCAGCATTTT. This translates into CAGRAGNSNQPQHF.

The chain uses TRBV11-2 and TRBJ2-7; D assignment may be TRBD1 or TRBD2 (5 bases each). This CDR3 region has 13 residues. V was clipped by 1 base and J by 5 bases, with 9 bases between them. CDR1 SGHAT and CDR2 FQNNGV come from the germline V gene. CDR3 bases: TGTGCCAGCAGCTTAGGTGGGGGAGACGAGCAGTACTTC. This codes for CASSLGGGDEQYF.

This clone was detected a few times. V is TRBV28 and J is TRBJ1-5; D is unresolved. The germline CDR1 and CDR2 sequences are MDHEN and SYDVKM. The CDR3 covers 13 residues. Trimming shortened V by 3 bases and J by 6 bases, and 9 bases separated the two germline ends. CDR3 region: CASSFAVGQPQHF. The CDR3, as DNA: TGTGCCAGCAGTTTCGCCGTGGGTCAGCCCCAGCATTTT.

This rearrangement joins TRBV29-1 to TRBJ2-3; TRBD1 matches 7 bases. V trimming: 0 bases; J trimming: 2 bases; junction bases outside the gene matches: 2. From germline, CDR1 is SQVTM and CDR2 ANQGSEA. CDR3 length: 14 amino acids. CDR3 protein: CSVEEGTATDTQYF. The CDR3 bases are TGCAGCGTTGAAGAAGGGACAGCCACAGATACGCAGTATTTT.

The V gene is TRBV5-6, the J gene TRBJ2-1; 9 nucleotides align to TRBD2. The CDR3 length is 19 residues. The ends lost 0 bases at V and 0 bases at J; junction bases unmatched: 10. CDR1 and CDR2 from the germline V gene are SGHDT and YYEEEE. The CDR3 loop reads CASSLGVPTSGSSYNEQFF. CDR3 bases: TGTGCCAGCAGCTTGGGGGTTCCGACTAGCGGCAGCTCCTACAATGAGCAGTTCTTC.